The present TCR beta chain was sequenced within a study of blood T cell repertoires in COVID-19. Study overall: The analysed material was cDNA or gDNA that came from T cells, B-cell-depleted T cells, or PBMCs.

In the authors' workflow: The assay estimated nucleated cells by amplifying reference gene primers. TCRdb's copy holds only in-frame clones and misses some; the assay was immunoSEQ multiplex PCR. The D gene and trimming were derived from the DNA, and the V and J assignments and clone size from that table. The sample records 380,000 or so clones, approximately 86% being singletons. V lost 5 bases and J lost 5; bases outside the gene matches: 9. The CDR3 runs to 15 residues. Germline V lookup: CDR1 SNHLY, CDR2 FYNNEI. Those enrolled, adults aged about 18 to 89 years, came from about 24 US areas. The rearrangement uses TRBV2 and TRBJ1-1, with 9 positions matching TRBD1. The source material was PBMCs or T cells enriched from blood (not recorded which). The sequence was obtained from a woman in her 40s with acute COVID-19. The CDR3 sequence: CASSLQGAFGTEAFF. The CDR3 DNA reads as TGTGCCAGCAGTTTACAGGGGGCCTTTGGTACTGAAGCTTTCTTT. Based on the CDR3 plus reference TRBV2 and TRBJ1-1, the full variable domain is EPEVTQTPSHQVTQMGQEVILRCVPISNHLYFYWYRQILGQKVEFLVSFYNNEISEKSEIFDDQFSVERPDGSNFTLKIRSTKLEDSAMYFCASSLQGAFGTEAFFGQGTRLTVV.